This entry lists 14 T cell receptor beta chains sequenced from one sample in a study of blood T cells in healthy people across ages. Next came a second PCR, run for about 6 to 12 cycles, which used a sample-barcoded 5' primer along with a J-beta primer mix. TCRdb redid the calling of the 5' RACE reads with MiXCR, one entry per CDR3 protein. This sample has over a million distinct CDR3 sequences, with more than 35% found just once. The specimen was blood. All receptors derive from a woman in her fifties or sixties in good health.

This clonotype has just a few counts. The rearrangement joins TRBV28 to TRBJ2-6; maybe TRBD1 (5 bases). Looked up from germline, CDR1 is MDHEN and CDR2 is SYDVKM. Trimming left V 4 bases short and J 0 bases short, with 16 bases between. This CDR3 contains 18 residues. CDR3 sequence reads: CASSSGSDFLSGANVLTF. Written as DNA, the CDR3 is TGTGCCAGCAGTTCAGGGTCCGATTTCCTCTCTGGGGCCAACGTCCTGACTTTC.

The V call is TRBV7-8, the J call TRBJ2-3; 9 positions match TRBD2. V lost 5 bases, J lost 2 bases, and 8 bases stayed unmatched. Germline V gives CDR1 SGHVS, CDR2 FQNEAQ. The CDR3 consists of 16 residues. The CDR3 nucleotides are TGTGCCAGCAGCAAGGGACTAGCCCTACCCACAGATACGCAGTATTTT. Encoded protein: CASSKGLALPTDTQYF.

The J gene is TRBJ2-3, the V gene TRBV25-1, with no clear D. The V end lost 4 bases, the J end lost 8 bases, and 7 bases lay between the germline ends. The CDR3 spans 11 residues. Germline V gene lookup returns CDR1 MGHDK and CDR2 SYGVNS. For the CDR3, the DNA is TGTGCCAGCAGTGGTCCGGGTACGCAGTATTTT. Translated, it gives CASSGPGTQYF.

V usage is TRBV7-2 and J usage is TRBJ2-2; D may be TRBD2 (6 bases). This CDR3 region has 17 residues. V lost 4 bases to trimming and J lost 2 bases, with 17 bases between them. CDR1 is SGHTA and CDR2 is FQGNSA in the germline V gene. The CDR3 DNA reads TGTGCCAGCAGCTCTTTCCGGCTAGCGAGAAACACCGGGGAGCTGTTTTTT. This sequence encodes CASSSFRLARNTGELFF.

There are a few counts of this clonotype. The chain uses TRBV7-3 and TRBJ2-1, with TRBD2 matching 9 bases. This CDR3 has 13 amino acids. The V segment lost 5 bases and the J segment 9 bases; nucleotides outside the gene matches: 5. The germline CDR1 and CDR2 sequences are SGHTA and FQGTGA. The CDR3 here is CASSRRLAAEQFF. DNA of the CDR3: TGTGCCAGCAGCCGTAGACTAGCGGCTGAGCAGTTCTTC.

This clonotype was counted a few times. The chain joins TRBV7-8 to TRBJ2-5; TRBD2 matches at 16 bases. Germline trimming cut 3 bases from V and 5 bases from J; bases unmatched to any gene: 12. Germline CDR1 SGHVS, CDR2 FQNEAQ. CDR3 length: 19 residues. The CDR3 reads CASSFNPGLAGGLGETQYF. The CDR3 DNA reads as TGTGCCAGCAGCTTTAACCCGGGACTAGCGGGAGGGCTCGGTGAGACCCAGTACTTC.

This clonotype was found a few times. The rearrangement uses TRBV28 and TRBJ2-5; perhaps TRBD1 as D (6 bases). There are 14 residues in the CDR3. Germline V gene sequence: CDR1 MDHEN, CDR2 SYDVKM. Between the trimmed V and J ends, which lost 4 bases and 6 bases, there was a span of 15 bases. CDR3: CASSSNLDRKTQYF. CDR3 DNA: TGTGCCAGCAGTTCCAATTTGGACAGAAAGACCCAGTACTTC.

The chain is built from TRBV7-2 and TRBJ2-7; 11 nucleotides match TRBD1. Germline V gives CDR1 SGHTA, CDR2 FQGNSA. The CDR3 is made up of 14 amino acids. J was trimmed by 10 bases and V by 3 bases; bases with no gene match: 8. In DNA, the CDR3 is TGTGCCAGCAGCTTTTGGGACAGGGGGTTTGACCAGTACTTC. This codes for CASSFWDRGFDQYF.

This chain joins TRBV7-9 and TRBJ2-1; TRBD2 matches 10 bases. CDR3 size: 14 residues. Germline CDR1 is SEHNR and CDR2 is FQNEAQ (reference sequence). With V trimmed by 5 bases and J by 10 bases, 8 bases remained unmatched. CDR3 sequence: CASSGTSAGNEQFF. CDR3 bases: TGTGCCAGCAGCGGGACTAGCGCGGGGAACGAGCAGTTCTTC.

In this sample, this clonotype turned up a few times. The V and J genes are TRBV21-1 and TRBJ1-6; TRBD1, as called in the table, went unchecked against the DNA. TRBV21-1 corresponds to a pseudogene. The CDR3 loop spans 15 amino acids. The CDR3 loop reads CASSCPKGENSPLHF. The CDR3 DNA reads as TGTGCCAGCAGCTGTCCAAAGGGGGAAAATTCACCCCTCCACTTT.

This clonotype was observed at least ten times. This chain uses TRBV29-1 with TRBJ2-1; D gene unclear. From germline, CDR1 is SQVTM and CDR2 ANQGSEA. Trimming removed 4 bases at V and 2 bases at J, with 9 bases between. The CDR3 is 13 amino acids. The CDR3 DNA reads TGCAGCGTTGGCCTCGAACCCTACAATGAGCAGTTCTTC. Protein sequence: CSVGLEPYNEQFF.

This clonotype was picked up many times. This rearrangement joins TRBV6-5 to TRBJ2-1; 13 bases line up with TRBD2. CDR1 and CDR2 from the germline V gene are MNHEY and SVGAGI. This CDR3 comprises 16 residues. Trimming cost V 4 bases and J 0 bases; bases outside gene matches: 0. The DNA of the CDR3 is TGTGCCAGCAGTTGGACTAGCGGGAGCTCCTACAATGAGCAGTTCTTC. Translation: CASSWTSGSSYNEQFF.

The CDR3 DNA sequence: TGTGCCAGCAGTTGGCGGGGGGGGGGATATAGCAATCAGCCCCAGCATTTT. This gives the protein CASSWRGGGYSNQPQHF. The chain couples TRBV6-6 to TRBJ1-5; D is perhaps TRBD1 (5 bases). Germline V lookup: CDR1 MNHNY, CDR2 SVGAGI (reference sequence). This CDR3 is built from 17 residues. V was cut by 4 bases and J by 0 bases, with 16 bases left in between.

This clonotype was found once. The chain carries TRBV6-5 and TRBJ1-2; D perhaps matches TRBD1 (6 bases). Per germline, CDR1 MNHEY and CDR2 SVGAGI. There are 15 residues in the CDR3. Trimming took 5 bases from V and 7 from J, leaving 20 bases between them. The CDR3 region has the DNA TGTGCCAGCAGTCCTACGGTGTGGGGGGCGAGTGGCTACACCTTC. It is translated as CASSPTVWGASGYTF.